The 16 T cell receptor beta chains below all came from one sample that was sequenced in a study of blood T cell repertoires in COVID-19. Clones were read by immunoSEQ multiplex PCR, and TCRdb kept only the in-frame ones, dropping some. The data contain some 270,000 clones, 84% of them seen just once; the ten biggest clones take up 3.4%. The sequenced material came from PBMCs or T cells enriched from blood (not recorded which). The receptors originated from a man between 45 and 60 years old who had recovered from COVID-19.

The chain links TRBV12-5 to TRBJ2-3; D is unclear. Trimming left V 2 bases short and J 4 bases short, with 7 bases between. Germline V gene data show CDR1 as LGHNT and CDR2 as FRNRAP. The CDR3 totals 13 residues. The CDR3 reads CASGLSGSDTQYF. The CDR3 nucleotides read TGTGCTAGTGGTTTGTCCGGGTCAGATACGCAGTATTTT.

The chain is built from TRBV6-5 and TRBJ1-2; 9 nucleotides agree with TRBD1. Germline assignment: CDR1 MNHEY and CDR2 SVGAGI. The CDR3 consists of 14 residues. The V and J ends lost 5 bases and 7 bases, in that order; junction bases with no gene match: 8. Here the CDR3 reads CASSRPGQGSGYTF. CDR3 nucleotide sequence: TGTGCCAGCAGTCGGCCGGGACAGGGAAGTGGCTACACCTTC.

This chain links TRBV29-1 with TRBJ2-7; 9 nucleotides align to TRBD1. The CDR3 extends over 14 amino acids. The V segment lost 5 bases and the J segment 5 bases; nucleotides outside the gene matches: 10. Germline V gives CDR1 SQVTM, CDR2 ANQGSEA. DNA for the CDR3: TGCAGCGTTCGGACAGGGACAGGGTTCAACGAGCAGTACTTC. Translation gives CSVRTGTGFNEQYF.

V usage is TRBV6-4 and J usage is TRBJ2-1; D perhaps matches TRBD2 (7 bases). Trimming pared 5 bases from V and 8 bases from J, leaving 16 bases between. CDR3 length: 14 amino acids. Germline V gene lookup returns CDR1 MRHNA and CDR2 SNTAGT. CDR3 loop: CASSRGGGIDEQFF. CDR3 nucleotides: TGTGCCAGCAGTCGAGGGGGGGGTATCGATGAGCAGTTCTTC.

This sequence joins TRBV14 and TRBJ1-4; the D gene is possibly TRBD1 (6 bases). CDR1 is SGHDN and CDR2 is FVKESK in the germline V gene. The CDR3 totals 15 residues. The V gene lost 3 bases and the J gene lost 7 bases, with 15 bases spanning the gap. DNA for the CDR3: TGTGCCAGCAGCCAGGCGGGGGGCTTGGGTGAAAAACTGTTTTTT. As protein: CASSQAGGLGEKLFF.

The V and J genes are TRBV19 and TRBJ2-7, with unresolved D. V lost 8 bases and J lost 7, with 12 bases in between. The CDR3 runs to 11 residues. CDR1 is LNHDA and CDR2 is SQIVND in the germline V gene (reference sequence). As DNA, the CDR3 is TGTGCCAGTCGTAGAGGATGGGAGCAGTACTTC. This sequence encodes CASRRGWEQYF. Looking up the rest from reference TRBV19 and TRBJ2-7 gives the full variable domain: DGGITQSPKYLFRKEGQNVTLSCEQNLNHDAMYWYRQDPGQGLRLIYYSQIVNDFQKGDIAEGYSVSREKKESFPLTVTSAQKNPTAFYLCASRRGWEQYFGPGTRLTVT.

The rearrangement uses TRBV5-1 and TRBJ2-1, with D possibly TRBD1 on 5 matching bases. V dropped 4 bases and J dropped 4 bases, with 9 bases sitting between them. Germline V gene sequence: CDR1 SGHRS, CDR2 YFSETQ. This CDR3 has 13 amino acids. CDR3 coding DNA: TGCGCCAGCAGCGAGACAGTGTACAATGAGCAGTTCTTC. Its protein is CASSETVYNEQFF.

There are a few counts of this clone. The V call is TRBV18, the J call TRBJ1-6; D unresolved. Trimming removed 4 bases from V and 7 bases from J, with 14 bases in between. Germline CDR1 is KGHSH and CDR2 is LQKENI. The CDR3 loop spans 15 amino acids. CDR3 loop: CASSQSHSQNSPLHF. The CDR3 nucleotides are TGTGCCAGCTCACAGTCGCATAGCCAAAATTCACCCCTCCACTTT.

CDR3: CASTQEGKPQETQYF. The CDR3 DNA reads as TGTGCCAGCACCCAAGAGGGAAAGCCCCAAGAGACCCAGTACTTC. This chain uses TRBV11-2 with TRBJ2-5, with D perhaps matching TRBD2 (5 bases). Looked up from germline, CDR1 is SGHAT and CDR2 is FQNNGV. The CDR3 contains 15 residues. The germline V and J ends were trimmed by 7 bases and 1 base, with 16 bases remaining between them.

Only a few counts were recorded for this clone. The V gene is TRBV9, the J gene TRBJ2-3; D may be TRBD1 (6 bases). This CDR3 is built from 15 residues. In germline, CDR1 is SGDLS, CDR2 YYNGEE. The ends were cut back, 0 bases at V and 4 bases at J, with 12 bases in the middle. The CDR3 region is CASSVAVGGADTQYF. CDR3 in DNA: TGTGCCAGCAGCGTAGCGGTAGGGGGTGCAGATACGCAGTATTTT.

The CDR3 nucleotides read TGTGCCACCAGCAGGGTTCCAGGGTGGGAGCAGTACTTC. As protein: CATSRVPGWEQYF. This chain uses TRBV15 with TRBJ2-7; D possibly corresponds to TRBD1 (5 bases). CDR1 and CDR2 (germline): LNHNV, YYDKDF (reference sequence). With 3 bases removed from V and 7 bases from J, the gap between germline ends came to 13 bases. This CDR3 region has 13 residues. Filled out from reference TRBV15 and TRBJ2-7, the complete variable domain reads DAMVIQNPRYQVTQFGKPVTLSCSQTLNHNVMYWYQQKSSQAPKLLFHYYDKDFNNEADTPDNFQSRRPNTSFCFLDIRSPGLGDTAMYLCATSRVPGWEQYFGPGTRLTVT.

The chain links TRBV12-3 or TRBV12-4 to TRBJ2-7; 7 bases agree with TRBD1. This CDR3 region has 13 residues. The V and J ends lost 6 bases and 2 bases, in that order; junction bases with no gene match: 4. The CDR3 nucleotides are TGTGCCAGCAGCCCAGGACAGGCCTACGAGCAGTACTTC. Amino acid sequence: CASSPGQAYEQYF.

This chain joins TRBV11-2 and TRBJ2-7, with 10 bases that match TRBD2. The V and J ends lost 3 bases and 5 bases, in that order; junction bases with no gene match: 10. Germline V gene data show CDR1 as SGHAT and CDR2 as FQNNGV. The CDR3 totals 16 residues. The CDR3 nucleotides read TGTGCCAGCAGCTTCCTGCCGGGGACTAGCGTGCACGAGCAGTACTTC. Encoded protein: CASSFLPGTSVHEQYF.

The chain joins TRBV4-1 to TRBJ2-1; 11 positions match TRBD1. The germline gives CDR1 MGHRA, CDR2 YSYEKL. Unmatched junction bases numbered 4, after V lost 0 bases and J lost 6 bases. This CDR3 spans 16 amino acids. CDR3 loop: CASSQDGQGAFNEQFF. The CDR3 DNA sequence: TGCGCCAGCAGCCAAGATGGACAGGGGGCGTTCAATGAGCAGTTCTTC.

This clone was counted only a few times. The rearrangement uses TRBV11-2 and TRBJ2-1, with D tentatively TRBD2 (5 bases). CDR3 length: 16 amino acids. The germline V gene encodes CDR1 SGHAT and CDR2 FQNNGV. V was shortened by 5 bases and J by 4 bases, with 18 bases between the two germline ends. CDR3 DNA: TGTGCCAGCAGCCCAACCCTAGCAGCGGCGTACAATGAGCAGTTCTTC. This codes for CASSPTLAAAYNEQFF.

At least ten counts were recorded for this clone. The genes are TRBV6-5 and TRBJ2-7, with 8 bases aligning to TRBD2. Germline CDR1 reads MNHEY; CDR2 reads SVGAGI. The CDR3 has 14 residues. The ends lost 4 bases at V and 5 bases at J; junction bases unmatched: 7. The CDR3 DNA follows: TGTGCCAGCAGTTTGAGCCTAGCGGGCCACGAGCAGTACTTC. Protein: CASSLSLAGHEQYF.